This T cell receptor (beta chain) stems from a study of control samples from healthy donors and cancer patients. J lost 0 bases, V lost 7 bases, and 3 bases had no gene match. The CDR3 runs to 13 residues. Germline-derived CDR1 and CDR2 are SNHLY and FYNNEI. Profiling relied on immunoSEQ multiplex PCR, and the TCRdb table lists in-frame clones only, not all of them. The sample carries roughly 120,000 clones, roughly 93% recorded once. V usage is TRBV2 and J usage is TRBJ2-7; 7 bases align to TRBD1. The sequenced sample was blood. This TCR was recovered from a man under 40 in good health. The CDR3, as DNA: TGTGCCAGCAAGGGACAGAGCTCCTACGAGCAGTACTTC. Translation gives CASKGQSSYEQYF.